What follows are 30 T cell receptor beta chains derived from one specimen sequenced in a study of cytomegalovirus exposure and HLA in healthy donors. The PCR made use of 60 Vbeta and 13 Jbeta primers. The repertoire was sequenced with immunoSEQ multiplex PCR; TCRdb's copy has only in-frame clones and lacks some. The table lists around 180,000 clones, approximately 78% of them singletons. The sequenced material came from PBMCs. The source of these receptors is a male donor in good health and CMV-seronegative.

The gene calls are TRBV29-1 and TRBJ2-4; possible D gene TRBD1, 6 bases. Trimming shortened V by 4 bases and J by 0 bases, and 13 bases separated the two germline ends. This CDR3 has 15 amino acids. Germline V lookup: CDR1 SQVTM, CDR2 ANQGSEA. The CDR3 sequence: CSVGDRLGAKNIQYF. CDR3 DNA: TGCAGCGTTGGAGACAGGTTGGGAGCCAAAAACATTCAGTACTTC.

V gene TRBV7-3 combines with J gene TRBJ2-1, with D possibly TRBD2 on 5 matching bases. This CDR3 region has 16 residues. V lost 4 bases and J lost 6, with 19 bases in between. In germline, CDR1 is SGHTA, CDR2 FQGTGA. The CDR3 sequence: CASSSTLGGTANEQFF. The CDR3 nucleotides read TGTGCCAGCAGCTCGACCCTCGGAGGCACGGCCAATGAGCAGTTCTTC.

This chain joins TRBV21-1 and TRBJ2-5; the D call of TRBD2 is as the table states it, not checked on the DNA. TRBV21-1 represents a pseudogene. This CDR3 is built from 14 residues. CDR3 protein: CASSKRQRVGTQYF. CDR3 coding DNA: TGTGCCAGCAGCAAAAGACAGCGGGTAGGAACCCAGTACTTC.

V gene TRBV4-2 combines with J gene TRBJ1-4; TRBD1 aligns across 8 bases. The germline V gene has CDR1 LGHNA and CDR2 YNFKEQ. With V trimmed by 5 bases and J by 8 bases, 10 bases remained unmatched. The CDR3 consists of 15 residues. This CDR3 is CASSSADRVGEKLFF. As DNA, the CDR3 is TGTGCCAGCAGCTCCGCGGACAGGGTTGGGGAAAAACTGTTTTTT.

This clone was observed a few times. The J gene is TRBJ1-4, the V gene TRBV4-3; 7 nucleotides match TRBD1. Trimming at V came to 0 bases and at J to 7 bases, leaving 2 bases not matched to a gene. The CDR3 runs to 14 residues. From germline, CDR1 is LGHNA and CDR2 YSLEER. The CDR3 sequence is CASSQETGSEKLFF. In nucleotides, the CDR3 is TGCGCCAGCAGCCAAGAGACAGGGAGTGAAAAACTGTTTTTT.

The chain couples TRBV7-6 to TRBJ2-7; no clear D gene. The CDR3 covers 14 residues. Deletions cut 4 bases from V and 0 bases from J, with 10 bases between. CDR1 is SGHVS and CDR2 is FNYEAQ in the germline V gene. The CDR3, as DNA: TGTGCCAGCAGCTCCCTTACAAGCTCCTACGAGCAGTACTTC. As protein: CASSSLTSSYEQYF. The complete variable domain, with remaining parts taken from reference TRBV7-6 and TRBJ2-7, reads GAGVSQSPRYKVTKRGQDVALRCDPISGHVSLYWYRQALGQGPEFLTYFNYEAQQDKSGLPNDRFSAERPEGSISTLTIQRTEQRDSAMYRCASSSLTSSYEQYFGPGTRLTVT.

The chain carries TRBV6-1 and TRBJ1-3; the D is unclear. Germline-derived CDR1 and CDR2 are MNHNS and SASEGT. The CDR3 is 15 residues long. Trimming took 3 bases from V and 2 from J, leaving 11 bases between them. The CDR3 is CASSDSSGTGNTIYF. The CDR3 DNA reads as TGTGCCAGCAGTGATTCTTCGGGTACTGGAAACACCATATATTTT.

The chain has TRBV9 and TRBJ2-1; TRBD1 aligns across 7 bases. CDR1 SGDLS and CDR2 YYNGEE come from the germline V gene. The CDR3 covers 15 residues. The V gene end was trimmed by 0 bases and the J gene end by 3 bases; junction bases not matched to a gene: 3. Here the CDR3 DNA reads TGTGCCAGCAGCGTAGGGTCAGGGGGCTACAATGAGCAGTTCTTC. This translates into CASSVGSGGYNEQFF.

The rearrangement joins TRBV4-3 to TRBJ1-2; 7 bases are a match to TRBD1. After removal of 4 bases from V and 3 bases from J, the junction contained 8 bases not matched to a gene. This CDR3 spans 15 amino acids. In germline, CDR1 is LGHNA, CDR2 YSLEER. The chain's CDR3 is CASSPSTGWDYGYTF. The CDR3 DNA is TGCGCCAGCAGCCCGTCGACAGGGTGGGACTATGGCTACACCTTC.

In this sample, this clone turned up a few times. V and J are TRBV19 and TRBJ1-1; TRBD1 matches at 8 bases. This CDR3 contains 13 residues. Germline V CDR1 and CDR2: LNHDA, SQIVND (reference sequence). Trimming at V came to 10 bases and at J to 6 bases, leaving 10 bases not matched to a gene. This CDR3 reads CATTDRVFSEAFF. The CDR3 bases are TGTGCCACCACGGACAGGGTATTTTCTGAAGCTTTCTTT.

This clone occurred once. The chain recombines TRBV7-6 with TRBJ2-7; TRBD1 matches 10 bases. The CDR3 is made up of 15 amino acids. V shed 5 bases, J shed 4 bases, and the junction held 8 bases outside the gene matches. Per the germline V gene, CDR1 is SGHVS and CDR2 is FNYEAQ. CDR3 sequence: CASSPQDRGRYEQYF. The CDR3 DNA reads as TGTGCCAGCAGCCCACAGGACAGGGGGAGGTACGAGCAGTACTTC.

The V gene is TRBV28, the J gene TRBJ2-3; 9 positions match TRBD2. Germline lookup yields CDR1 MDHEN and CDR2 SYDVKM. V gave up 3 bases and J gave up 2 bases; unmatched junction bases: 9. The CDR3 is 17 residues long. CDR3 residues: CASSFLAGVPSTDTQYF. In DNA, the CDR3 is TGTGCCAGCAGTTTTTTAGCGGGGGTCCCTTCCACAGATACGCAGTATTTT.

The gene calls are TRBV9 and TRBJ2-7; TRBD1 aligns across 7 bases. The V gene's germline CDR1 is SGDLS and CDR2 YYNGEE. The ends lost 3 bases at V and 0 bases at J; junction bases unmatched: 9. The CDR3 loop spans 16 amino acids. CDR3 sequence (DNA): TGTGCCAGCAGCGGGCCCCGGGACAGTAGCTCCTACGAGCAGTACTTC. Residues: CASSGPRDSSSYEQYF.

This clone was seen only once. The gene calls are TRBV7-2 and TRBJ1-4, with a possible D match to TRBD1 (5 bases). The germline gives CDR1 SGHTA, CDR2 FQGNSA. The V end lost 2 bases, the J end lost 8 bases, and 9 bases lay between the germline ends. The CDR3 totals 13 residues. The CDR3 region has the DNA TGTGCCAGCAGCTTAACCGGGGGAGAAAAACTGTTTTTT. Translation: CASSLTGGEKLFF.

This clone was found once. The chain is built from TRBV2 and TRBJ1-1, with D perhaps TRBD1 (6 bases). The CDR3 contains 12 residues. Germline assignment: CDR1 SNHLY and CDR2 FYNNEI. With 1 base removed from V and 8 bases from J, the gap between germline ends came to 8 bases. The CDR3 is CASSEVGQEAFF. As DNA, the CDR3 is TGTGCCAGCAGTGAAGTCGGACAGGAAGCTTTCTTT.

CDR3 in amino acids: CASSEEVGFAYNEQFF. In DNA, the CDR3 is TGTGCCAGCAGTGAAGAGGTCGGGTTTGCCTACAATGAGCAGTTCTTC. The chain combines TRBV6-1 with TRBJ2-1; no definite D call. V dropped 1 base and J dropped 2 bases, with 12 bases sitting between them. Germline V gives CDR1 MNHNS, CDR2 SASEGT. The CDR3 runs to 16 residues.

The chain links TRBV11-2 to TRBJ2-3; 9 nucleotides line up with TRBD1. The CDR3 consists of 15 residues. With 4 bases clipped from V and 8 bases from J, the junction kept 10 bases outside the gene matches. Germline lookup yields CDR1 SGHAT and CDR2 FQNNGV. The DNA of the CDR3 is TGTGCCAGCAGCTCATACCGGGACAGGGAGGGTACGCAGTATTTT. The encoded protein is CASSSYRDREGTQYF.

The chain has TRBV4-3 and TRBJ1-1; D gene ambiguous. The length of the CDR3 is 15 residues. Per the germline V gene, CDR1 is LGHNA and CDR2 is YSLEER. V lost 3 bases, J lost 2 bases, and 13 bases lay in between. The CDR3 DNA sequence: TGCGCCAGCAGCCAGGCTACGGCGGTTAACACTGAAGCTTTCTTT. Protein sequence: CASSQATAVNTEAFF.

The chain links TRBV10-3 to TRBJ2-1; 12 nucleotides match TRBD2. Germline V gene lookup returns CDR1 ENHRY and CDR2 SYGVKD. The ends lost 7 bases at V and 8 bases at J; junction bases unmatched: 3. This CDR3 has 13 residues. The CDR3 here is CAITLAGGDEQFF. The CDR3 coding sequence is TGTGCCATCACCCTAGCGGGAGGGGATGAGCAGTTCTTC.

The gene calls are TRBV4-3 and TRBJ2-7, with 10 bases fitting TRBD1. Germline CDR1 and CDR2: LGHNA and YSLEER. CDR3 length equals 15 residues. J lost 0 bases, V lost 4 bases, and 3 bases had no gene match. The CDR3 sequence: CASSPTGGISYEQYF. CDR3 in DNA: TGCGCCAGCAGCCCGACAGGGGGCATCTCCTACGAGCAGTACTTC.

J is TRBJ2-6 and V is TRBV6-1; maybe TRBD2 (5 bases). The germline V gene has CDR1 MNHNS and CDR2 SASEGT. V was trimmed by 10 bases and J by 0 bases, leaving 10 bases between them. The CDR3 extends over 14 amino acids. The CDR3: CATTTDSGANVLTF. The CDR3 nucleotides read TGTGCCACGACTACGGACTCTGGGGCCAACGTCCTGACTTTC.

The chain couples TRBV28 to TRBJ1-1, with TRBD1 identical over 7 bases. V was clipped by 4 bases and J by 3 bases; unmatched bases: 5. The CDR3 is made up of 14 amino acids. Looked up from germline, CDR1 is MDHEN and CDR2 is SYDVKM. This CDR3 reads CASSSTGRYTEAFF. CDR3 DNA: TGTGCCAGCAGTTCGACAGGGCGATACACTGAAGCTTTCTTT.

The rearrangement uses TRBV5-4 and TRBJ2-2; 7 bases are shared with TRBD2. V shed 0 bases and J 7 bases; nucleotides not matched to a gene: 9. Germline V CDR1 and CDR2: SGHNT, YYREEE (reference sequence). The CDR3 spans 16 residues. For the CDR3, the DNA is TGTGCCAGCAGCTTGGGGGCGGGAGAGGTCCTCGGGGAGCTGTTTTTT. It is translated as CASSLGAGEVLGELFF. Filled out from reference TRBV5-4 and TRBJ2-2, the complete variable domain reads ETGVTQSPTHLIKTRGQQVTLRCSSQSGHNTVSWYQQALGQGPQFIFQYYREEENGRGNFPPRFSGLQFPNYSSELNVNALELDDSALYLCASSLGAGEVLGELFFGEGSRLTVL.

V is TRBV19 and J is TRBJ1-5; perhaps TRBD1 as D (6 bases). Germline values: CDR1 LNHDA, CDR2 SQIVND (reference sequence). V dropped 7 bases and J dropped 3 bases, with 19 bases sitting between them. CDR3 length: 16 residues. CDR3 in DNA: TGTGCCAGTATCGCGGGGGGCCCGGGAAACAATCAGCCCCAGCATTTT. Protein sequence: CASIAGGPGNNQPQHF.

The chain carries TRBV11-2 and TRBJ1-4; TRBD1 might be the D (6 bases). CDR1 and CDR2 from the germline V gene are SGHAT and FQNNGV. Trimming shortened V by 3 bases and J by 8 bases, and 16 bases separated the two germline ends. CDR3 length: 15 amino acids. In nucleotides, the CDR3 is TGTGCCAGCAGCTTCAGGGAGGGGGGGCGGGAAAAACTGTTTTTT. Amino acid sequence: CASSFREGGREKLFF.

This chain links TRBV6-1 with TRBJ2-7; D not certain. Trimming left V 4 bases short and J 2 bases short, with 9 bases between. The V gene's germline CDR1 is MNHNS and CDR2 SASEGT. CDR3 size: 13 residues. CDR3 loop: CASSGYGAYEQYF. The CDR3 DNA is TGTGCCAGCAGTGGGTATGGAGCCTACGAGCAGTACTTC.

The chain is built from TRBV4-1 and TRBJ2-3, with a weak D call TRBD2 (5 bases). This CDR3 has 15 residues. The V gene's germline CDR1 is MGHRA and CDR2 YSYEKL. V was cut by 6 bases and J by 2 bases, with 15 bases left in between. The CDR3 bases are TGCGCCAGCAGGGCCCTAGGACTTAACACAGATACGCAGTATTTT. As protein: CASRALGLNTDTQYF.

The CDR3 is CSVQTGGRVSGANVLTF. DNA of the CDR3: TGCAGCGTTCAGACAGGGGGCAGAGTCTCTGGGGCCAACGTCCTGACTTTC. V and J are TRBV29-1 and TRBJ2-6, with 10 bases fitting TRBD1. Germline CDR1 SQVTM, CDR2 ANQGSEA. This CDR3 has 17 amino acids. The ends lost 5 bases at V and 0 bases at J; junction bases unmatched: 7.

The chain combines TRBV6-5 with TRBJ2-1, with D possibly being TRBD2 (6 bases). Deletions cut 5 bases from V and 0 bases from J, with 11 bases between. The V gene's germline CDR1 is MNHEY and CDR2 SVGAGI. The CDR3 has 15 amino acids. The CDR3 here is CASSTGTLSYNEQFF. In nucleotides, the CDR3 is TGTGCCAGCAGTACCGGGACTCTCTCCTACAATGAGCAGTTCTTC.

The chain recombines TRBV7-6 with TRBJ2-1, with D maybe TRBD1 (6 bases). CDR3 size: 14 residues. CDR1 is SGHVS and CDR2 is FNYEAQ in the germline V gene. V lost 2 bases to trimming and J lost 15 bases, with 20 bases between them. CDR3 sequence: CASSLRPAHRVWFF. The DNA of the CDR3 is TGTGCCAGCAGCTTACGACCGGCGCACAGGGTTTGGTTCTTC.